This TCR beta chain is from a study of T cells in women clearing cervical HPV infection. Study overall: Only a few women had HLA typing results available. Findings of the study overall: Controls had more TRBV6-7 (approximately 0.15%) than cases (roughly 0.11%). Each sample's T-cell count was unknown, possibly confounding richness.

Details on this clone: The antigen remains undetermined. The read comes to an end 3 residues before the CDR3 does, leaving the germline J gene to fill in the end.

Produced via immunoSEQ multiplex PCR; TCRdb's table is partial and in-frame only. Its listing shows tens of thousands of clones. CDR3 length: 14 amino acids. Trimming removed 8 bases at V and 1 base at J, with 15 bases between. Germline CDR1 is MNHEY and CDR2 is SVGEGT. V gene TRBV6-2 or TRBV6-3 combines with J gene TRBJ2-7, with a tentative D call TRBD2 (6 bases). The sample taken for sequencing was blood buffy coat. The receptor's source is a woman between 18 and 75 years old with a cervical HPV16 infection that either progressed to CIN3+ or cleared (not recorded which). The sequenced part of the CDR3 DNA is TGTGCCAGCTGTGTCTGGGACTCGTCCTACGAG. Translating it yields CASCVWDSSYE. The full CDR3 protein is CASCVWDSSYEQYF.